The rows below give T cell receptor beta chains drawn from one sample of a study of CD8+ T cells in alopecia areata. Libraries were prepared by immunoSEQ multiplex PCR; TCRdb keeps only in-frame clonotypes and omits some of them. The sample lists under 250,000 clones, roughly 50% occurring once. Sequencing was performed on CD8+ T cells sorted from blood. These receptors came from a human donor in good health. The CDR3 runs from the conserved cysteine through the conserved F or W. Each record gives: J gene, D gene, clone size, CDR3 length, V gene, CDR3 protein, CDR3 DNA. The D gene is left open where the match is weak. Clone size is shown for a subset of rows, as once, few, many or a class of expanded clone.

J: TRBJ2-1; D: NA; size: NA; length: 19; V: TRBV5-6; CDR3: CASSLTYKLKGSSYNEQFF; DNA: TGTGCCAGCAGCTTGACTTACAAGCTAAAGGGAAGCTCCTACAATGAGCAGTTCTTC
J: TRBJ2-5; D: NA; size: NA; length: 13; V: TRBV5-4; CDR3: CASSLDSSETQYF; DNA: TGTGCCAGCAGCTTGGACTCCTCAGAGACCCAGTACTTC
J: TRBJ2-7; D: NA; size: NA; length: 14; V: TRBV6-6; CDR3: CASSYSMGSYEQYF; DNA: TGTGCCAGCAGTTACTCGATGGGATCCTACGAGCAGTACTTC
J: TRBJ2-3; D: NA; size: NA; length: 13; V: TRBV5-4; CDR3: CASSDSPTDTQYF; DNA: TGTGCCAGCAGCGACTCGCCCACAGATACGCAGTATTTT
J: TRBJ2-7; D: TRBD2; size: NA; length: 14; V: TRBV9; CDR3: CASSVGGSSYEQYF; DNA: TGTGCCAGCAGCGTGGGCGGGAGCTCCTACGAGCAGTACTTC
J: TRBJ1-2; D: NA; size: few; length: 14; V: TRBV7-6; CDR3: CASSLRAADYGYTF; DNA: TGTGCCAGCAGCTTAAGGGCAGCCGACTATGGCTACACCTTC
J: TRBJ2-7; D: NA; size: few; length: 14; V: TRBV9; CDR3: CASSVEGSSYEQYF; DNA: TGTGCCAGCAGCGTAGAGGGGAGCTCCTACGAGCAGTACTTC
J: TRBJ1-5; D: TRBD1; size: NA; length: 14; V: TRBV4-1; CDR3: CASQLTYGTGVQHF; DNA: TGCGCCAGCCAACTGACATACGGAACAGGGGTCCAGCATTTT
J: TRBJ2-1; D: NA; size: few; length: 14; V: TRBV6-4; CDR3: CASSDGVGGNEQFF; DNA: TGTGCCAGCAGTGATGGGGTGGGGGGCAATGAGCAGTTCTTC
J: TRBJ1-2; D: TRBD1; size: NA; length: 15; V: TRBV11-2; CDR3: CASSSPDRFGYGYTF; DNA: TGTGCCAGCAGCTCCCCGGACAGGTTTGGTTATGGCTACACCTTC
J: TRBJ1-5; D: NA; size: NA; length: 14; V: TRBV6-5; CDR3: CASSYLGGNQPQHF; DNA: TGTGCCAGCAGTTACTTGGGTGGCAATCAGCCCCAGCATTTT
J: TRBJ2-5; D: TRBD1; size: NA; length: 15; V: TRBV5-1; CDR3: CASSSGTGYQETQYF; DNA: TGCGCCAGCAGCTCCGGGACAGGGTACCAAGAGACCCAGTACTTC
J: TRBJ2-3; D: NA; size: NA; length: 15; V: TRBV29-1; CDR3: CSVQPEGLGADTQYF; DNA: TGCAGCGTCCAGCCAGAGGGCCTGGGTGCAGATACGCAGTATTTT
J: TRBJ1-2; D: TRBD1; size: NA; length: 13; V: TRBV6-5; CDR3: CASSSGQRYGYTF; DNA: TGTGCCAGCAGTTCGGGACAGAGGTATGGCTACACCTTC
J: TRBJ1-2; D: NA; size: NA; length: 11; V: TRBV2; CDR3: CASRGGYGYTF; DNA: TGTGCCAGCCGGGGCGGCTATGGCTACACCTTC
J: TRBJ2-3; D: NA; size: NA; length: 12; V: TRBV7-8; CDR3: CASTRITDTQYF; DNA: TGTGCCAGCACACGGATCACAGATACGCAGTATTTT
J: TRBJ2-3; D: NA; size: NA; length: 13; V: TRBV27; CDR3: CASSLHLTDTQYF; DNA: TGTGCCAGCAGTTTGCATCTCACAGATACGCAGTATTTT
J: TRBJ2-2; D: NA; size: NA; length: 15; V: TRBV29-1; CDR3: CSVVDTDQNTGELFF; DNA: TGCAGCGTCGTAGACACCGATCAGAACACCGGGGAGCTGTTTTTT
J: TRBJ1-6; D: NA; size: few; length: 13; V: TRBV5-4; CDR3: CASSLGLNSPLHF; DNA: TGTGCCAGCAGCCTCGGACTTAATTCACCCCTCCACTTT
J: TRBJ2-7; D: NA; size: NA; length: 13; V: TRBV9; CDR3: CASSVEEGYEQYF; DNA: TGTGCCAGCAGCGTAGAAGAGGGGTACGAGCAGTACTTC
J: TRBJ1-5; D: TRBD1; size: few; length: 16; V: TRBV4-1; CDR3: CASSPWGTGGNQPQHF; DNA: TGCGCCAGCAGCCCGTGGGGGACAGGGGGCAATCAGCCCCAGCATTTT
J: TRBJ2-7; D: TRBD2; size: NA; length: 13; V: TRBV7-9; CDR3: CATRTSTSYEQYF; DNA: TGTGCCACCCGGACTAGCACCTCCTACGAGCAGTACTTC
J: TRBJ1-2; D: NA; size: NA; length: 13; V: TRBV27; CDR3: CASSLTGNYGYTF; DNA: TGTGCCAGCAGTTTGACAGGAAACTATGGCTACACCTTC
J: TRBJ2-7; D: NA; size: few; length: 13; V: TRBV27; CDR3: CASSFDSSYEQYF; DNA: TGTGCCAGCAGTTTTGACAGCTCCTACGAGCAGTACTTC
J: TRBJ1-3; D: NA; size: NA; length: 15; V: TRBV7-8; CDR3: CASSLRGSSGNTIYF; DNA: TGTGCCAGCAGCTTACGCGGGAGCTCTGGAAACACCATATATTTT